This T cell receptor (beta chain) was captured in a study of sequential checkpoint blockade in melanoma (dated by TCRdb to the late 2010s). Concerning the study at large: Patients were randomized 1:1 to first-line nivolumab followed by ipilimumab (arm A) or ipilimumab followed by nivolumab (arm B). Maintenance nivolumab came after both trial sequences. Around 22 patients had matched tumor biopsies taken before treatment and at week 13, after single-agent nivolumab (arm A) or ipilimumab (arm B). Around 80% of the matched tumor biopsy pairs taken before and after treatment were from the same lesion. DNA from some 89 melanoma tumor samples collected before treatment underwent TCRbeta immunosequencing. Broad study findings and their caveats: Tumor T-cell fraction and clonality were correlated with PD-L1 staining and CD8+ T-cell counts, but not with mutational load. The model for predicting response that combines TCR metrics with mutation burden needs to be validated in larger, independent patient cohorts. Among patients in arm A, the nivolumab-first arm, pretreatment tumor TIL clonality was associated with response (P = .04). Patients whose tumor T-cell fraction and clonality increased by week 13 were about 30 times more likely to achieve clinical benefit. Within-arm analyses of tumor T-cell fraction were limited by small sample sizes and reduced statistical power.

Measured from the cysteine to the phenylalanine, the CDR3 is 16 residues long. The kept DNA is CDR3 alone, 48 bases in frame from the first base. After removal of 5 bases from V and 2 bases from J, the junction retains 12 bases not matched to a gene. For CDR1 and CDR2, the germline V gene lists MDHEN and SYDVKM. The immunoSEQ Assay was used to immunosequence TCRbeta CDR3 regions from genomic DNA. Prior to high-throughput sequencing, genomic DNA was amplified by bias-controlled multiplex PCR. In the source study's methods: To quantify the absolute abundance of each unique TCRbeta CDR3 region, the sequences were collapsed and filtered. Clonality was defined as 1 minus Pielou's evenness and was calculated using productive rearrangements only. Tumor T-cell fraction was computed by normalizing TCRbeta template counts to usable DNA, estimated from several housekeeping genes. A previously published method was used to identify clones with significantly greater frequencies in on-treatment samples than in baseline samples. In its TCRdb copy, this immuneACCESS table keeps in-frame sequences only and misses some clones. Where compared with another copy, unresolved V genes explain less than half of these, and the others have no known cause. D and trimming were read from the DNA, whereas the V and J calls and clone size are those reported in that table. This sample lists under 20,000 clones; 26% were detected once. The top ten clones comprise about 7.8% of the sample.

The sample's treatment or condition label, decoded: randomized to nivolumab then ipilimumab (arm A) or the reverse (arm B). No trial patient had received prior DNA-damaging chemotherapy. Samples were obtained from patients with melanoma enrolled in CheckMate 064, a randomized, open-label phase II trial of sequential checkpoint blockade. Genomic DNA from formalin-fixed paraffin-embedded (FFPE) tissue samples was used for tumor TCR sequencing. This clone has only a few counts. What this receptor recognizes is not known. No base quality information exists; no much larger clone differs at one position. Material: tumor tissue (inferred from file names), obtained from a patient given nivolumab and ipilimumab in sequence. This TCR was sampled from a human donor with melanoma. Recombination linked TRBV28 to TRBJ2-7; TRBD2 aligns with 7 central bases. The nucleotides read TGTGCCAGCAGTGGAGCGGGAAAAACCCCCGCCTACGAGCAGTACTTC. Its product reads: CASSGAGKTPAYEQYF.